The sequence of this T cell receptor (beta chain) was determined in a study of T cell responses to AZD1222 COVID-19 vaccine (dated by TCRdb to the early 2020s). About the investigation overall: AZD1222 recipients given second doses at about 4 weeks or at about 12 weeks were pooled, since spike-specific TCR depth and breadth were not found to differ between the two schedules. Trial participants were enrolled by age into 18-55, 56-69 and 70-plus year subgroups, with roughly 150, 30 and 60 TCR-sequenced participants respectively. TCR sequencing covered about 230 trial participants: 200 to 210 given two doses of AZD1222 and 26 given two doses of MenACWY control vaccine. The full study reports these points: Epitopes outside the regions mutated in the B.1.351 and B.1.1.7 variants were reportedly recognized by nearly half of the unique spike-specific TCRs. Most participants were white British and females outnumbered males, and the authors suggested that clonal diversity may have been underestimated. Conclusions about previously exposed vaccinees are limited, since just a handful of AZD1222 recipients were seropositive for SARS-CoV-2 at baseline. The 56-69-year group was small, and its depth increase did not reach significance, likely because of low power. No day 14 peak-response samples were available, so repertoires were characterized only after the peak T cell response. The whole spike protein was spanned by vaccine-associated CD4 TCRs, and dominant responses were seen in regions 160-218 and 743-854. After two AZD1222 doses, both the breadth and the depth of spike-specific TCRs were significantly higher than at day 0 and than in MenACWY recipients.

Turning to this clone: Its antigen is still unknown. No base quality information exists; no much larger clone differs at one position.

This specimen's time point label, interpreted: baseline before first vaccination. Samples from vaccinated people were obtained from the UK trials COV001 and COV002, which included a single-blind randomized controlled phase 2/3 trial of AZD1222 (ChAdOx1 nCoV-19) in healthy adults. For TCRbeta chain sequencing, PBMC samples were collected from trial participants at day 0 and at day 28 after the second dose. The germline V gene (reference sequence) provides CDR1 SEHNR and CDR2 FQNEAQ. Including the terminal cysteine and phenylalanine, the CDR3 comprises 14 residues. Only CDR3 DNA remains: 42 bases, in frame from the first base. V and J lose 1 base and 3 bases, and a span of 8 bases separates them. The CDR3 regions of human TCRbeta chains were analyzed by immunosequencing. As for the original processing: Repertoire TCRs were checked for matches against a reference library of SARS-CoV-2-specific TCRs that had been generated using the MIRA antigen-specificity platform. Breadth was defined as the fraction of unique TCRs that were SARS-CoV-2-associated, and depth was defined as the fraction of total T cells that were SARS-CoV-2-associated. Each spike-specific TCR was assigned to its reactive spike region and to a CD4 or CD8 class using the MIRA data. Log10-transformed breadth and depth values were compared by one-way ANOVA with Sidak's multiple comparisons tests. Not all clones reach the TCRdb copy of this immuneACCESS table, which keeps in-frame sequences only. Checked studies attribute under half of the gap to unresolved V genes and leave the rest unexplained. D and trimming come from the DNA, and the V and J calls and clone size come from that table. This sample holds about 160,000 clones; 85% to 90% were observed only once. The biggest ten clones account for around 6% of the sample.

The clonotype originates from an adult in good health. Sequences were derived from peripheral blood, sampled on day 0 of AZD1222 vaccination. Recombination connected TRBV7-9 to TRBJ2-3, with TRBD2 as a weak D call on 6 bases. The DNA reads TGTGCCAGCAGCTTAGTGGGGGGAACAGATACGCAGTATTTT. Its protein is CASSLVGGTDTQYF.